The 23 T cell receptor beta chains below come from one sample, sequenced in a study of cytomegalovirus exposure and HLA in healthy donors. The PCR employed 60 Vbeta primers together with 13 Jbeta primers. Sequencing used immunoSEQ multiplex PCR; TCRdb keeps in-frame clones, though not all of them. The data contain roughly 80,000 clones, around 75% of them singletons. Sequencing input: PBMCs. Receptors originate from a woman aged 40 to 55 in good health and CMV-seronegative.

This clone occurred once. The V and J genes are TRBV5-4 and TRBJ1-1; 8 nucleotides agree with TRBD1. This CDR3 is built from 14 residues. Trimming removed 3 bases from V and 4 bases from J; junction bases left unmatched: 5. The germline V gene encodes CDR1 SGHNT and CDR2 YYREEE (reference sequence). CDR3 coding DNA: TGTGCCAGCAGCTATCAGGGGGCTGTCACTGAAGCTTTCTTT. Translated: CASSYQGAVTEAFF. The entire variable domain, with the rest obtained from reference TRBV5-4 and TRBJ1-1, is as follows: ETGVTQSPTHLIKTRGQQVTLRCSSQSGHNTVSWYQQALGQGPQFIFQYYREEENGRGNFPPRFSGLQFPNYSSELNVNALELDDSALYLCASSYQGAVTEAFFGQGTRLTVV.

The chain uses TRBV7-9 and TRBJ2-2, with 8 positions matching TRBD2. The CDR3 has 14 amino acids. Per germline, CDR1 SEHNR and CDR2 FQNEAQ (reference sequence). The ends lost 8 bases at V and 0 bases at J; junction bases unmatched: 2. The CDR3 region has the DNA TGTGCCAGCGTTAGCGGGACGAACACCGGGGAGCTGTTTTTT. It codes for CASVSGTNTGELFF.

This chain links TRBV30 with TRBJ1-1; D is unclear. The CDR3 length is 14 residues. Germline loops: CDR1 GTSNPN, CDR2 SVGIG (reference sequence). Trimming removed 0 bases from V and 0 bases from J, with 8 bases in between. CDR3 sequence (DNA): TGTGCCTGGAGTGTACTTTCGGTGAACACTGAAGCTTTCTTT. This sequence encodes CAWSVLSVNTEAFF.

This chain joins TRBV6-6 and TRBJ1-2; a possible D gene is TRBD1 (6 bases). CDR1 and CDR2 (germline): MNHNY, SVGAGI (reference sequence). There are 12 residues in the CDR3. V dropped 6 bases and J dropped 3 bases, with 8 bases sitting between them. CDR3 bases: TGTGCCAGCAGCAACAGGGACTATGGCTACACCTTC. Its protein is CASSNRDYGYTF.

This chain joins TRBV5-1 and TRBJ1-3; D gene ambiguous. V shed 0 bases and J shed 0 bases, with 10 bases lying between them. This CDR3 is 16 amino acids long. Germline CDR1 SGHRS, CDR2 YFSETQ. The CDR3 DNA follows: TGCGCCAGCAGCTTGGTGGGCCTAACCTCTGGAAACACCATATATTTT. Amino acid sequence: CASSLVGLTSGNTIYF. Together with reference TRBV5-1 and TRBJ1-3, the CDR3 gives the full variable domain: KAGVTQTPRYLIKTRGQQVTLSCSPISGHRSVSWYQQTPGQGLQFLFEYFSETQRNKGNFPGRFSGRQFSNSRSEMNVSTLELGDSALYLCASSLVGLTSGNTIYFGEGSWLTVV.

The chain has TRBV19 and TRBJ1-5, with 9 positions matching TRBD1. Germline loops: CDR1 LNHDA, CDR2 SQIVND (reference sequence). V dropped 7 bases and J dropped 7; count of bases not matched to a gene: 8. The CDR3 runs 14 residues. The CDR3 nucleotides are TGTGCCAGTACGCCCACAGGGGGCGCACAGCCCCAGCATTTT. Protein sequence: CASTPTGGAQPQHF.

The V and J genes are TRBV9 and TRBJ2-1; 14 bases are a match to TRBD2. The trim removed 5 bases at V and 3 bases at J, leaving 4 bases unmatched. The CDR3 extends over 16 amino acids. The V gene's germline CDR1 is SGDLS and CDR2 YYNGEE. The CDR3 nucleotides read TGTGCCAGCAGACCGACTAGCGGGGGGGGCTACAATGAGCAGTTCTTC. It translates to CASRPTSGGGYNEQFF.

The genes are TRBV5-4 and TRBJ2-2, with 9 bases that match TRBD2. Germline CDR1 reads SGHNT; CDR2 reads YYREEE (reference sequence). J was trimmed by 7 bases and V by 1 base; bases with no gene match: 5. The CDR3 extends over 15 amino acids. CDR3 in amino acids: CASSLWRGGGGELFF. In DNA, the CDR3 is TGTGCCAGCAGCTTGTGGCGGGGGGGCGGCGGGGAGCTGTTTTTT.

J is TRBJ2-7 and V is TRBV2, with 7 bases lining up with TRBD1. Germline lookup yields CDR1 SNHLY and CDR2 FYNNEI. The CDR3 extends over 15 amino acids. Germline trimming cut 6 bases from V and 0 bases from J; bases unmatched to any gene: 8. The CDR3, as DNA: TGTGCCAGCAGGTGGACAGGAGAAAGCTCCTACGAGCAGTACTTC. It encodes CASRWTGESSYEQYF. Variable domain in full (rest from reference TRBV2 and TRBJ2-7): EPEVTQTPSHQVTQMGQEVILRCVPISNHLYFYWYRQILGQKVEFLVSFYNNEISEKSEIFDDQFSVERPDGSNFTLKIRSTKLEDSAMYFCASRWTGESSYEQYFGPGTRLTVT.

This chain links TRBV11-3 with TRBJ1-1, with 8 bases fitting TRBD1. CDR1 and CDR2 (germline): SGHNT, YENEEA. This CDR3 is built from 13 residues. V shed 2 bases, J shed 4 bases, and the junction held 0 bases outside the gene matches. The CDR3 sequence: CASSLTGGTEAFF. The CDR3 nucleotides read TGTGCCAGCAGCTTAACAGGGGGCACTGAAGCTTTCTTT.

The V and J genes are TRBV4-1 and TRBJ2-3, with D tentatively TRBD1 (6 bases). CDR3 size: 16 residues. V lost 2 bases, J lost 0 bases, and 12 bases lay in between. Per germline, CDR1 MGHRA and CDR2 YSYEKL. The CDR3 DNA follows: TGCGCCAGCAGCCAAACAGGGACCTCTAGCACAGATACGCAGTATTTT. This gives the protein CASSQTGTSSTDTQYF.

This chain connects TRBV7-2 to TRBJ2-5; TRBD2 matches 11 bases. The better agreement between TRBJ2-7 and the DNA end casts doubt on the J call. The germline CDR1 and CDR2 sequences are SGHTA and FQGNSA. CDR3 size: 15 residues. CDR3 region: CASSLVLAGVYEQYF. The CDR3 nucleotides are TGTGCCAGCAGCTTAGTACTAGCGGGAGTATACGAGCAGTACTTC.

The chain employs TRBV19 and TRBJ2-3, with a possible D match to TRBD1 (5 bases). Germline-derived CDR1 and CDR2 are LNHDA and SQIVND (reference sequence). The CDR3 length is 12 residues. V lost 6 bases to trimming and J lost 1 base, with 5 bases between them. CDR3 sequence reads: CASSRGTDTQYF. The CDR3 nucleotides read TGTGCCAGTAGCAGGGGCACAGATACGCAGTATTTT.

V gene TRBV5-5 combines with J gene TRBJ1-5; the D is unclear. The CDR3 is 17 residues long. The V gene's germline CDR1 is SGHKS and CDR2 YYEKEE (reference sequence). The ends were cut back, 3 bases at V and 0 bases at J, with 16 bases in the middle. For the CDR3, the DNA is TGTGCCAGCAGCTGGTTTAGTCCAGGAATTAGCAATCAGCCCCAGCATTTT. This gives the protein CASSWFSPGISNQPQHF. The full variable domain, in which reference TRBV5-5 and TRBJ1-5 provide the parts outside the CDR3, is DAGVTQSPTHLIKTRGQQVTLRCSPISGHKSVSWYQQVLGQGPQFIFQYYEKEERGRGNFPDRFSARQFPNYSSELNVNALLLGDSALYLCASSWFSPGISNQPQHFGDGTRLSIL.

The chain links TRBV30 to TRBJ2-7; tentative D call: TRBD2 (6 bases). There are 12 residues in the CDR3. The germline gives CDR1 GTSNPN, CDR2 SVGIG (reference sequence). V dropped 2 bases and J dropped 3 bases, with 8 bases sitting between them. The CDR3 reads CAWSRGNYEQYF. Written as DNA, the CDR3 is TGTGCCTGGAGTCGGGGGAACTACGAGCAGTACTTC.

The chain uses TRBV6-1 and TRBJ1-2; D possibly corresponds to TRBD1 (5 bases). Deletions cut 6 bases from V and 3 bases from J, with 11 bases between. Germline CDR1 is MNHNS and CDR2 is SASEGT. CDR3 length: 13 residues. The CDR3 is CASRGEGHYGYTF. The CDR3 nucleotides read TGTGCCAGCAGGGGGGAGGGGCACTATGGCTACACCTTC.

The chain carries TRBV29-1 and TRBJ2-7; TRBD1 is a possible D gene (6 bases). Germline CDR1 reads SQVTM; CDR2 reads ANQGSEA. V lost 5 bases, J lost 3 bases, and 17 bases lay in between. The CDR3 contains 14 residues. The CDR3 reads CSVRTGSGHYEQYF. Here the CDR3 DNA reads TGCAGCGTTCGTACAGGGAGTGGACACTACGAGCAGTACTTC.

The CDR3 DNA sequence: TGTGCCAGCATCAGGCAGTTACAAGCTTTCTTT. Translated: CASIRQLQAFF. The V gene is TRBV2, the J gene TRBJ1-1; D uncertain. V lost 7 bases and J 9 bases, leaving 12 bases between the germline ends. CDR3 length: 11 residues. CDR1 is SNHLY and CDR2 is FYNNEI in the germline V gene.

The CDR3 nucleotides read TGTGCCAGCAGTCTTCCGGGACAGTATGGCTACACCTTC. Its protein product is CASSLPGQYGYTF. J is TRBJ1-2 and V is TRBV7-9; 7 nucleotides match TRBD1. The CDR3 has 13 residues. V trimming: 6 bases; J trimming: 5 bases; junction bases outside the gene matches: 6. Germline V gene sequence: CDR1 SEHNR, CDR2 FQNEAQ (reference sequence).

The CDR3 region is CSASSEGEQFF. The CDR3, as DNA: TGCAGTGCTAGCTCCGAGGGTGAGCAGTTCTTC. This sequence joins TRBV20-1 and TRBJ2-1, with D possibly TRBD2 on 5 matching bases. V gave up 3 bases and J gave up 9 bases, with 9 bases separating them. The CDR3 extends over 11 amino acids. Germline V CDR1 and CDR2: DFQATT, SNEGSKA (reference sequence).

The genes are TRBV30 and TRBJ2-2; tentative D call: TRBD1 (5 bases). This CDR3 contains 15 residues. V lost 1 base and J 0 bases, leaving 9 bases between the germline ends. Germline V gives CDR1 GTSNPN, CDR2 SVGIG (reference sequence). As DNA, the CDR3 is TGTGCCTGGAGTGGGCACAGGACGAACACCGGGGAGCTGTTTTTT. This gives the protein CAWSGHRTNTGELFF.

J is TRBJ2-2 and V is TRBV27, with D unclear. The CDR3 loop spans 13 amino acids. The V gene's germline CDR1 is MNHEY and CDR2 SMNVEV (reference sequence). V shed 3 bases and J shed 4 bases, with 6 bases lying between them. CDR3 protein: CASSFSSTGELFF. In nucleotides, the CDR3 is TGTGCCAGCAGTTTCTCTTCCACCGGGGAGCTGTTTTTT.

The chain employs TRBV15 and TRBJ1-1, with D perhaps matching TRBD1 (5 bases). This CDR3 comprises 13 residues. Germline loops: CDR1 LNHNV, CDR2 YYDKDF (reference sequence). V was shortened by 7 bases and J by 0 bases, with 9 bases between the two germline ends. CDR3 coding DNA: TGTGCCACCAACACAGGTATGAACACTGAAGCTTTCTTT. It is translated as CATNTGMNTEAFF.